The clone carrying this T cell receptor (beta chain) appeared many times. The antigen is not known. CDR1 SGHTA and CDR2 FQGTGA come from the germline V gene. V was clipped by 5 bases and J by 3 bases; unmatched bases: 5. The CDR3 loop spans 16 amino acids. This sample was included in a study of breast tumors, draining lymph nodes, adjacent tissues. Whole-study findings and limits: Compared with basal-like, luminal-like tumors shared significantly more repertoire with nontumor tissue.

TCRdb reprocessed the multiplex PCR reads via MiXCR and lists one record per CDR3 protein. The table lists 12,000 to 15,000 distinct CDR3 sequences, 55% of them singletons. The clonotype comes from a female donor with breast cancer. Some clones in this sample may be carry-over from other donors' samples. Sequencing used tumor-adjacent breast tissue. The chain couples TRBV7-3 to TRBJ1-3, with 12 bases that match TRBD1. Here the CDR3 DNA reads TGTGCCAGCAGCACCGGGACAGGGGGCCGTGGAAACACCATATATTTT. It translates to CASSTGTGGRGNTIYF. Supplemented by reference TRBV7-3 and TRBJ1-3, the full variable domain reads GAGVSQTPSNKVTEKGKYVELRCDPISGHTALYWYRQSLGQGPEFLIYFQGTGAADDSGLPNDRFFAVRPEGSVSTLKIQRTERGDSAVYLCASSTGTGGRGNTIYFGEGSWLTVV.